The clone carrying this TCR beta chain was seen a handful of times. The record originates from a study of low-dose radiotherapy and immunotherapy resistance in tumors. Study-level information: Those assigned to Cohort 2 were treated with 1 Gy per fraction every two weeks (13 Gy in total over 26 weeks). The regimen for patients comprised intravenous nivolumab 240 mg every two weeks plus intravenous ipilimumab 1 mg/kg every six weeks.

Specified time point: before trial treatment. In the RACIN dose-escalation trial, donors got nivolumab plus ipilimumab with aspirin, cyclophosphamide and radiotherapy. V gave up 0 bases and J gave up 0 bases; unmatched junction bases: 10. Germline V lookup: CDR1 DFQATT, CDR2 SNEGSKA (reference sequence). The CDR3 has 18 residues. cDNA synthesis used a TRAV/TRBV-specific primer set for both chains. The PCR that amplified TCRs ran for 20 cycles, relying on a constant-region primer and a V-primer adapter. mRNA that had been isolated underwent amplification through in vitro transcription. TCRdb used MiXCR to reprocess the reads, holding one entry per CDR3 protein. The table has tens of thousands of distinct CDR3 sequences, around 31% seen once.

This receptor was obtained from a female donor with ovarian cancer. The chain joins TRBV20-1 to TRBJ2-1; 8 nucleotides line up with TRBD1. The sample was PBMCs, taken before treatment. The CDR3 sequence: CSARDSTGASNSYNEQFF. The DNA of the CDR3 is TGCAGTGCTAGAGATTCGACAGGGGCGTCAAACTCCTACAATGAGCAGTTCTTC.